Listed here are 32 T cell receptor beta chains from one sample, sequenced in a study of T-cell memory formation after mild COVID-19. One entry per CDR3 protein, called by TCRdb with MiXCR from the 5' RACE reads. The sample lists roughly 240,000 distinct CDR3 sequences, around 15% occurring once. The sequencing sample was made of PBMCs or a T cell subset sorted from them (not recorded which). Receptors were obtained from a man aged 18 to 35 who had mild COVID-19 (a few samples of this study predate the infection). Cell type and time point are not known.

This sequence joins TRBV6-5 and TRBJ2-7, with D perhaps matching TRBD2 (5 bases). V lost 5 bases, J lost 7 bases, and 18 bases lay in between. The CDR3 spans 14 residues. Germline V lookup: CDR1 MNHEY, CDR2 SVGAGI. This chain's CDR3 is CASSALPGVGEQYF. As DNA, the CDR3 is TGTGCCAGCAGTGCCCTCCCCGGGGTAGGGGAGCAGTACTTC.

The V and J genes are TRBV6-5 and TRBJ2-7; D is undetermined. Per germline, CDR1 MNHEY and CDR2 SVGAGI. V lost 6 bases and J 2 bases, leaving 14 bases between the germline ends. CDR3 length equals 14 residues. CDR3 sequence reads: CASRTGARPYEQYF. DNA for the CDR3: TGTGCCAGCAGAACCGGAGCTAGACCCTACGAGCAGTACTTC.

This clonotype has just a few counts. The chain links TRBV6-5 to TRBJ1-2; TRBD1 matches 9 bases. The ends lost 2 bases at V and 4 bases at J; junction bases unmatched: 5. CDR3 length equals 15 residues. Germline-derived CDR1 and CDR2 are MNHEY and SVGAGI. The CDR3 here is CASSYAGQGFYGYTF. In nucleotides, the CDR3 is TGTGCCAGCAGTTACGCGGGACAGGGATTCTATGGCTACACCTTC.

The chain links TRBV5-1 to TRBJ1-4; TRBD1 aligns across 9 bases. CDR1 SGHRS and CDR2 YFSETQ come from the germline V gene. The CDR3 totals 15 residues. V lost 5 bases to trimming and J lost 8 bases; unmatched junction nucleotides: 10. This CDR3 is CASSGQGQGVEKLFF. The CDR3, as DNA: TGCGCCAGCAGTGGACAGGGACAGGGCGTGGAAAAACTGTTTTTT.

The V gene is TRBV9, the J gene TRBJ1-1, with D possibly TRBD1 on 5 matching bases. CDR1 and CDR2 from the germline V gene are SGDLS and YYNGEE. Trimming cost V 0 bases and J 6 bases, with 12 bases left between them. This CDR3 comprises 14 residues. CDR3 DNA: TGTGCCAGCAGCGTAGTCGGGGGGTCCGCTGAAGCTTTCTTT. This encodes CASSVVGGSAEAFF.

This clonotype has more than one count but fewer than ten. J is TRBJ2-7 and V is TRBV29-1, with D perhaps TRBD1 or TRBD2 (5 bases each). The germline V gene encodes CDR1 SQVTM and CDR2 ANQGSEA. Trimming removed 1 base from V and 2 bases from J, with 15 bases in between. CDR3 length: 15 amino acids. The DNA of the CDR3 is TGCAGCGTTGAAGTCGGGGCTCGCTTGCCCTACGAGCAGTACTTC. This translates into CSVEVGARLPYEQYF.

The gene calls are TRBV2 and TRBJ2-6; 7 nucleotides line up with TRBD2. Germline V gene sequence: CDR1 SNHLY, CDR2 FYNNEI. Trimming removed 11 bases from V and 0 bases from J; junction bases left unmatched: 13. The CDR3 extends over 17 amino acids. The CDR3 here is CAAAREGRYSGANVLTF. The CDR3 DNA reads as TGTGCCGCTGCTAGGGAGGGTCGGTACTCTGGGGCCAACGTCCTGACTTTC.

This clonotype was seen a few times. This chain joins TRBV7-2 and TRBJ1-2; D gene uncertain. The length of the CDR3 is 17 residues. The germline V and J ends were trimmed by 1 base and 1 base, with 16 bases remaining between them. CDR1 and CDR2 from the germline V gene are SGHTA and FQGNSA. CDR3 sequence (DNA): TGTGCCAGCAGCTTAGGGGTGGACCGAATATTTAACTATGGCTACACCTTC. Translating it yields CASSLGVDRIFNYGYTF. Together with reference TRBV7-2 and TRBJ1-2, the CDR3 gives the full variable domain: GAGVSQSPSNKVTEKGKDVELRCDPISGHTALYWYRQSLGQGLEFLIYFQGNSAPDKSGLPSDRFSAERTGGSVSTLTIQRTQQEDSAVYLCASSLGVDRIFNYGYTFGSGTRLTVV.

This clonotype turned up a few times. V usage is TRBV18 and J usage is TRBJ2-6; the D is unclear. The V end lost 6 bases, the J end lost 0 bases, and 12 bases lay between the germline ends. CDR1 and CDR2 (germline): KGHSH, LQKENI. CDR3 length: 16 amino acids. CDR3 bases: TGTGCCAGCTCTCCCCCCTTCGGCTCTGGGGCCAACGTCCTGACTTTC. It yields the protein CASSPPFGSGANVLTF.

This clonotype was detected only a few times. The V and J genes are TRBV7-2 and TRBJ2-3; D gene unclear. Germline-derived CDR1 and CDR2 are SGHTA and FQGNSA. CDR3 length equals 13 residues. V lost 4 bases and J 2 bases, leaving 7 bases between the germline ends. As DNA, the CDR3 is TGTGCCAGCAGCTGGTCAAACACAGATACGCAGTATTTT. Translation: CASSWSNTDTQYF. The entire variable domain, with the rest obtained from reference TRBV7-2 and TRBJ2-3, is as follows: GAGVSQSPSNKVTEKGKDVELRCDPISGHTALYWYRQSLGQGLEFLIYFQGNSAPDKSGLPSDRFSAERTGGSVSTLTIQRTQQEDSAVYLCASSWSNTDTQYFGPGTRLTVL.

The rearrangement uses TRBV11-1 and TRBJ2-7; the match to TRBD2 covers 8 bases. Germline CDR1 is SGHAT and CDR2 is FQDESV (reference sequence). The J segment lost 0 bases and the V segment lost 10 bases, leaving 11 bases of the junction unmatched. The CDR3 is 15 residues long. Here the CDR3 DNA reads TGTGCCACCGAGAGGGAGCGGGGGAGCTCCTACGAGCAGTACTTC. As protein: CATERERGSSYEQYF.

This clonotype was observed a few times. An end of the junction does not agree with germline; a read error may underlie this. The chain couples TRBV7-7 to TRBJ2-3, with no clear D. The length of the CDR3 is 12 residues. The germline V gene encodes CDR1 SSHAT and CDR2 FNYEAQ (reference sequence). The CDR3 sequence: CASSSNGDTQYF. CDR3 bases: TGTGCTAGCAGCTCGAACGGGGATACGCAGTATTTT.

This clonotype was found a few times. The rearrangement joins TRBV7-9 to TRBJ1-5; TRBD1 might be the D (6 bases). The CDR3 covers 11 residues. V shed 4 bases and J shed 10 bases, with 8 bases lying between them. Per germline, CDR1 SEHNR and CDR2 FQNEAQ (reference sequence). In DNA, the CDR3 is TGTGCCAGCAGCTCACAGGGACCCCAGCATTTT. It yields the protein CASSSQGPQHF.

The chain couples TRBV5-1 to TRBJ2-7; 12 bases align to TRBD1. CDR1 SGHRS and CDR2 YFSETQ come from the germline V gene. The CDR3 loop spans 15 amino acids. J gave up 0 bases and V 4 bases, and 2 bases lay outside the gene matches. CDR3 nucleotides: TGCGCCAGCAGCGGGGACAGGGGGCCCTCCTACGAGCAGTACTTC. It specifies CASSGDRGPSYEQYF.

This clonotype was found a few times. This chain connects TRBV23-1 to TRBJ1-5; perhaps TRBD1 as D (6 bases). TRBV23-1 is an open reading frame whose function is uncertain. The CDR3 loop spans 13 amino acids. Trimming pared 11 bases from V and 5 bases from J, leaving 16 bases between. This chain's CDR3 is CAFRWGADQPQHF. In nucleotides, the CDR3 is TGCGCCTTTCGTTGGGGGGCTGATCAGCCCCAGCATTTT.

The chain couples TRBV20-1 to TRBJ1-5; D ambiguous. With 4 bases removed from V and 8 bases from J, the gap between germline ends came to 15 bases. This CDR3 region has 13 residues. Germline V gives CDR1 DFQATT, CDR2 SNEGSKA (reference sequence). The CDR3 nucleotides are TGCAGTGCTACCAATCCCTCGGAGGAGCCCCAGCATTTT. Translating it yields CSATNPSEEPQHF.

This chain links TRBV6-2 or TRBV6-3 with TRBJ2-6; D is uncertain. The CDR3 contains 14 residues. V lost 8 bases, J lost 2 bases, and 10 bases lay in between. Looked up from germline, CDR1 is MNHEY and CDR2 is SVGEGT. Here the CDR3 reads CASLPEAGANVLTF. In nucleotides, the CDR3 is TGTGCCAGCCTACCCGAAGCTGGGGCCAACGTCCTGACTTTC.

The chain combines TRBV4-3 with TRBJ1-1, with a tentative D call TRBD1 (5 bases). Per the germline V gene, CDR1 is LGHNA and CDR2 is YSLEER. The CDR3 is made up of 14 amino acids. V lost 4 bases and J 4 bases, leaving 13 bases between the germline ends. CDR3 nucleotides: TGCGCCAGCAGCCGTTCCCAGGGTAGCACTGAAGCTTTCTTT. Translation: CASSRSQGSTEAFF.

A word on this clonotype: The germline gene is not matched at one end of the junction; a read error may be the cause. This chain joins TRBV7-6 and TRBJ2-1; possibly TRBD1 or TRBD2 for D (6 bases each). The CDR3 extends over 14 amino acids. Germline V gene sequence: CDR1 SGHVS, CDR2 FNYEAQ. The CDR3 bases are TGTCCCAGCAGCTTCGGGGGCCCGGGCAATGAGCCGTTCTTC. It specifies CPSSFGGPGNEPFF.

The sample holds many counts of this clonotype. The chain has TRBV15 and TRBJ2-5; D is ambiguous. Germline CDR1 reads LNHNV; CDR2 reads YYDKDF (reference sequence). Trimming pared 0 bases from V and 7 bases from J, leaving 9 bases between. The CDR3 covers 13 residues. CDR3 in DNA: TGTGCCACCAGCAGAGATCCCTTGGGGACCCAGTACTTC. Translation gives CATSRDPLGTQYF.

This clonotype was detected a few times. In DNA, the CDR3 is TGTGCCAGCAGCTTAGCAGGTTACGAGACCCAGTACTTC. Its translation: CASSLAGYETQYF. The chain carries TRBV7-9 and TRBJ2-5; D remains unclear. Germline CDR1 is SEHNR and CDR2 is FQNEAQ (reference sequence). Trimming stripped 0 bases from V and 5 bases from J, with 7 bases between. The CDR3 totals 13 residues.

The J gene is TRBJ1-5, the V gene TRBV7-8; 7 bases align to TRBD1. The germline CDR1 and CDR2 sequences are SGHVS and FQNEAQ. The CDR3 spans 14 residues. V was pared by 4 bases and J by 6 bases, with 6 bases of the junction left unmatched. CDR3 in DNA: TGTGCCAGCAGCTGGGGGACAGCGGTTCAGCCCCAGCATTTT. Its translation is CASSWGTAVQPQHF.

This chain's CDR3 is CASSQIPDRDGYTF. Written as DNA, the CDR3 is TGTGCCAGCAGCCAGATCCCGGACAGGGATGGCTACACCTTC. The J gene is TRBJ1-2, the V gene TRBV6-5; 8 bases are a match to TRBD1. After removal of 6 bases from V and 6 bases from J, the junction contained 9 bases not matched to a gene. This CDR3 comprises 14 residues. Looked up from germline, CDR1 is MNHEY and CDR2 is SVGAGI.

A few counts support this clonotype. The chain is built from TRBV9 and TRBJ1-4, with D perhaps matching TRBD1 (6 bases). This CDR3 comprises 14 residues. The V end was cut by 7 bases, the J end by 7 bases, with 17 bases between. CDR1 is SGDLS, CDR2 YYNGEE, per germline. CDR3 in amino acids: CASGPAGAGEKLFF. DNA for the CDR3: TGTGCCAGCGGGCCTGCGGGGGCCGGTGAAAAACTGTTTTTT.

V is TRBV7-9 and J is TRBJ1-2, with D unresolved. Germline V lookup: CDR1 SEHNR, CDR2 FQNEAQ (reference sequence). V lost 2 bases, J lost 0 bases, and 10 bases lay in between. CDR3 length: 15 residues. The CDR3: CASSLSWTPNYGYTF. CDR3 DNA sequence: TGTGCCAGCAGCTTAAGCTGGACCCCTAACTATGGCTACACCTTC. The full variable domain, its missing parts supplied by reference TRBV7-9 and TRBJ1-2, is DTGVSQNPRHKITKRGQNVTFRCDPISEHNRLYWYRQTLGQGPEFLTYFQNEAQLEKSRLLSDRFSAERPKGSFSTLEIQRTEQGDSAMYLCASSLSWTPNYGYTFGSGTRLTVV.

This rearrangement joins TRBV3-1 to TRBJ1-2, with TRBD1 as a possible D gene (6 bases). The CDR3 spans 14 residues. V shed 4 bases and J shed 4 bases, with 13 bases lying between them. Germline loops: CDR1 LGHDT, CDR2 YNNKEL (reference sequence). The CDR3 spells CASSPGHGLYGYTF. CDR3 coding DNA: TGTGCCAGCAGCCCGGGACACGGCCTCTATGGCTACACCTTC.

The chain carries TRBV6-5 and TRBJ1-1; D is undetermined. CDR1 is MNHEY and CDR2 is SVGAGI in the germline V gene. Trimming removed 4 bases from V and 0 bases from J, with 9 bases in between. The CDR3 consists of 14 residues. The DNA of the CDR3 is TGTGCCAGCAGTTTATCCAGGTTGAACACTGAAGCTTTCTTT. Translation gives CASSLSRLNTEAFF.

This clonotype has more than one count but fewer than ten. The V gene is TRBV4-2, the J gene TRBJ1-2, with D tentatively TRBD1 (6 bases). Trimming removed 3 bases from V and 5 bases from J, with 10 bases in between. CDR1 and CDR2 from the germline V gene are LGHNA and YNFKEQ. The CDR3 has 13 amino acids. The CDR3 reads CASSHPGTYGYTF. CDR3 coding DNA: TGTGCCAGCAGCCACCCCGGGACATATGGCTACACCTTC.

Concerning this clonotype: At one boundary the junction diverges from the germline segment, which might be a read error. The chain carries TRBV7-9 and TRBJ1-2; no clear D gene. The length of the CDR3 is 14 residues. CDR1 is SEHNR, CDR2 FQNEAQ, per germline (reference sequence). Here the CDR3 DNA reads TGTGCCAGCAGCTCCGCGGACGGGTTATATGGCTTCACCTTC. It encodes CASSSADGLYGFTF.

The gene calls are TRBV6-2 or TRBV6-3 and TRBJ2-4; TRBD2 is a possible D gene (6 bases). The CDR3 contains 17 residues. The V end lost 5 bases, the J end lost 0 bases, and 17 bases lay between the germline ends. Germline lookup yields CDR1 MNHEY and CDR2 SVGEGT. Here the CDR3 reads CASSGTGRTLAKNIQYF. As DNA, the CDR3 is TGTGCCAGCAGTGGAACCGGGAGAACCCTAGCCAAAAACATTCAGTACTTC.

The CDR3, as DNA: TGCAGTGCTAGAGATGAAAGGGGGGTAGCTTTCTTT. Protein sequence: CSARDERGVAFF. The rearrangement uses TRBV20-1 and TRBJ1-1; D might be TRBD1 (6 bases). V was trimmed by 0 bases and J by 10 bases, leaving 12 bases between them. The V gene's germline CDR1 is DFQATT and CDR2 SNEGSKA (reference sequence). The CDR3 has 12 residues.

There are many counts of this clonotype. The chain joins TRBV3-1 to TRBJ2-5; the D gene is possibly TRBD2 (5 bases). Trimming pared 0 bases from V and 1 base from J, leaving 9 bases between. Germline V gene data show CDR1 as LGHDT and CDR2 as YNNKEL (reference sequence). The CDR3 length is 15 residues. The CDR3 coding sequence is TGTGCCAGCAGCCAAGACCTGGACTTCCAAGAGACCCAGTACTTC. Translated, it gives CASSQDLDFQETQYF.